This T cell receptor beta chain derives from a study of tumor-infiltrating lymphocytes in primary liver carcinoma. Findings and caveats of the study: For tumor-adjacent and tumor-blood pairs, overlap was less than that seen for tumor region pairs. Tumors had a significantly higher top-250-clone fraction than blood (p = 0.039).

DNA and RNA were both co-extracted from around 20-30 mg of bulk tissue that had not been sorted. TCR beta cDNA came from around 500 ng total RNA, primed with a constant-region primer. Slightly modified ARM-PCR, run as three nested multiplex PCR rounds, produced the TCR beta libraries. Each of the first two PCR rounds ran roughly 9 cycles with TRBV1-TRBV30 forward and C-beta reverse primers. TCRdb re-called the multiplex PCR reads with MiXCR, one entry per CDR3 protein. The sample lists about 54,000 distinct CDR3 sequences, roughly 77% occurring once. From germline, CDR1 is SGHDT and CDR2 YYEEEE. This CDR3 is 15 amino acids long. V was trimmed by 2 bases and J by 1 base, leaving 10 bases between them. At least ten counts were recorded for this clonotype. Antigen specificity is unknown.

The rearrangement links TRBV5-6 to TRBJ2-1, with D perhaps TRBD1 (6 bases). Sequenced input: liver tumor tissue from sampling region 2. Subset specified: tumor region T2, inferior pole. This sequence was found in a man aged 35 to 55 with primary liver carcinoma and hepatitis B virus infection. The CDR3 is CASSFLQGSYNEQFF. The CDR3 DNA reads TGTGCCAGCAGCTTTCTCCAGGGGTCCTACAATGAGCAGTTCTTC.